This is a list of T cell receptor beta chains from one sample in a study of T-cell reconstitution after alpha-beta-depleted transplantation in children. TCRdb re-called the PCR reads through MiXCR, storing one row per CDR3 protein. The table records 600,000 to 700,000 distinct CDR3 sequences, roughly 14% of them present only once. The sequences come from PBMCs, collected before TCRalphabeta/CD19-depleted stem cell transplant. Receptors were obtained from a girl aged 2 to 10 with congenital amegakaryocytic thrombocytopenia, due to receive a stem cell transplant. Both conserved end residues are part of each CDR3. D genes are given only for firm matches. The size of a clone is reported for some rows only, either as once, few or many, or as a class for expanded clones.

D: TRBD2
size: many
V: TRBV5-1
J: TRBJ2-5
CDR3: CASSSYIAGLETQYF
DNA: TGCGCCAGCAGCTCTTATATAGCGGGTCTAGAGACCCAGTACTTC

D: TRBD2
size: NA
V: TRBV20-1
J: TRBJ2-1
CDR3: CCARGTSGRIDYNEQFF
DNA: TGCTGTGCTAGAGGGACTAGCGGGAGGATCGACTACAATGAGCAGTTCTTC

D: NA
size: many
V: TRBV29-1
J: TRBJ2-4
CDR3: CSVEDGKNIQYF
DNA: TGCAGCGTTGAGGACGGTAAAAACATTCAGTACTTC

D: NA
size: NA
V: TRBV5-5
J: TRBJ1-2
CDR3: CASSLTGSLGYGYTF
DNA: TGTGCCAGCAGCTTGACAGGGTCCCTGGGCTATGGCTACACCTTC

D: NA
size: few
V: TRBV29-1
J: TRBJ1-1
CDR3: CSVHGLMNTEAFF
DNA: TGCAGCGTCCACGGACTAATGAACACTGAAGCTTTCTTT

D: NA
size: few
V: TRBV5-1
J: TRBJ1-3
CDR3: CASSLWGNSGNTIYF
DNA: TGCGCCAGCAGCTTGTGGGGAAACTCTGGAAACACCATATATTTT

D: TRBD2
size: many
V: TRBV10-3
J: TRBJ2-7
CDR3: CAISEWTSGIYEQYF
DNA: TGTGCCATCAGTGAGTGGACTAGCGGAATCTACGAGCAGTACTTC

D: NA
size: many
V: TRBV20-1
J: TRBJ2-5
CDR3: CSASRSHQETQYF
DNA: TGCAGTGCTAGTCGTAGCCACCAAGAGACCCAGTACTTC

D: TRBD2
size: many
V: TRBV7-9
J: TRBJ2-7
CDR3: CASSLEDGLATYEQYF
DNA: TGTGCCAGCAGCTTAGAAGATGGACTAGCGACTTACGAGCAGTACTTC

D: NA
size: few
V: TRBV20-1
J: TRBJ2-5
CDR3: CSARSRSTLQETQYF
DNA: TGCAGTGCTAGGTCACGATCCACCCTCCAAGAGACCCAGTACTTC

D: TRBD2
size: many
V: TRBV10-2
J: TRBJ2-4
CDR3: CASRLAGRNIQYF
DNA: TGCGCCAGCAGATTAGCGGGAAGGAACATTCAGTACTTC

D: NA
size: NA
V: TRBV30
J: TRBJ1-2
CDR3: CAWNVGIAFYGYTF
DNA: TGTGCCTGGAACGTAGGTATTGCGTTCTATGGCTACACCTTC

D: NA
size: NA
V: TRBV5-1
J: TRBJ2-1
CDR3: CASSFDISNEQFF
DNA: TGCGCCAGCAGCTTCGACATTTCCAATGAGCAGTTCTTC

D: NA
size: NA
V: TRBV7-9
J: TRBJ2-1
CDR3: CASSPTPVHAGNEQFF
DNA: TGTGCCAGCAGCCCGACTCCCGTACACGCGGGGAATGAGCAGTTCTTC